The text below deals with one T cell receptor beta chain. Its antigen remains unknown. Investigators pulled total RNA out of whole blood and did not sort T cells. This record comes from a study of monozygotic twins with inflammatory bowel disease. Germline V CDR1 and CDR2: DFQATT, SNEGSKA (reference sequence). The CDR3 consists of 11 residues. Study-wide results and caveats: IBD patients showed reduced TCRbeta diversity (inverse Simpson) versus healthy co-twins. The authors could not tell different T cell subtypes apart.

UMIs were attached via template switching, each with a 6-nucleotide sample barcode. TCRdb reprocessed the 5' RACE reads and keeps a single row for each CDR3 protein, giving no DNA. This table lists nearly 450,000 distinct CDR3 sequences. V usage is TRBV20-1 and J usage is TRBJ2-7; there is no DNA to check the TCRdb D call of TRBD2. The specimen sequenced was blood. The sequence came from a human donor with ulcerative colitis or Crohn's disease, or a healthy co-twin of an affected twin (not recorded which). The CDR3: CSAGHSYEQYF.